This T cell receptor (beta chain) was identified in a study of blood T cell repertoires in COVID-19. TCRdb keeps only in-frame clones here, not all; method: immunoSEQ multiplex PCR. This table holds a few hundred thousand clones, approximately 87% found once. Cohorts were assigned according to the clinical history that participants reported. The recovered donors of Cohort 3 showed two negative PCRs, clearance, or symptom resolution. This CDR3 region has 16 residues. V gave up 0 bases and J gave up 0 bases, with 9 bases separating them. The germline CDR1 and CDR2 sequences are GTSNPN and SVGIG (reference sequence).

The V and J genes are TRBV30 and TRBJ1-6; D unclear. The TCR originated in a woman in her 50s who had recovered from COVID-19. The source material was PBMCs or T cells enriched from blood (not recorded which). CDR3 nucleotide sequence: TGTGCCTGGAGTGTAGTAGGAGCCTCCTATAATTCACCCCTCCACTTT. Translation: CAWSVVGASYNSPLHF. Supplemented by reference TRBV30 and TRBJ1-6, the full variable domain reads SQTIHQWPATLVQPVGSPLSLECTVEGTSNPNLYWYRQAAGRGLQLLFYSVGIGQISSEVPQNLSASRPQDRQFILSSKKLLLSDSGFYLCAWSVVGASYNSPLHFGNGTRLTVT.